The next 16 T cell receptor beta chains were all read from a single sample in a study of cytomegalovirus exposure and HLA in healthy donors. 13 Jbeta primers and 60 Vbeta primers were used for the PCR. Sequenced by immunoSEQ multiplex PCR; TCRdb stores in-frame clones only, minus some. The repertoire holds around 170,000 clones, with approximately 80% as singletons. The specimen was PBMCs. The source is a girl between 10 and 17 years old in good health and CMV-seropositive.

This clone was counted a single time. The chain carries TRBV25-1 and TRBJ2-1, with D perhaps matching TRBD2 (5 bases). The CDR3 is made up of 13 amino acids. V lost 5 bases and J lost 11, with 16 bases in between. Per germline, CDR1 MGHDK and CDR2 SYGVNS. Here the CDR3 reads CASSNLARDQQFF. CDR3 nucleotides: TGTGCCAGCAGTAACCTAGCTCGGGATCAGCAGTTCTTC.

This clone was counted once. V and J are TRBV6-5 and TRBJ1-1; TRBD1 agrees at 7 bases. V gave up 6 bases and J gave up 2 bases; unmatched junction bases: 6. The CDR3 length is 14 residues. Germline CDR1 MNHEY, CDR2 SVGAGI. The CDR3 DNA reads TGTGCCAGCAGAGCTTGGACAGGAAACACTGAAGCTTTCTTT. Protein: CASRAWTGNTEAFF.

J is TRBJ1-3 and V is TRBV7-6, with D uncertain. CDR1 and CDR2 from the germline V gene are SGHVS and FNYEAQ. Trimming left V 4 bases short and J 2 bases short, with 9 bases between. The CDR3 has 14 residues. The CDR3 coding sequence is TGTGCCAGCAGCTCCCGAACTACTGGAAACACCATATATTTT. Protein product: CASSSRTTGNTIYF.

The genes are TRBV19 and TRBJ1-2; tentative D call: TRBD1 (5 bases). Germline V CDR1 and CDR2: LNHDA, SQIVND (reference sequence). The V gene lost 2 bases and the J gene lost 3 bases, with 10 bases spanning the gap. There are 14 residues in the CDR3. This CDR3 reads CASSIQGQYYGYTF. CDR3 nucleotide sequence: TGTGCCAGTAGTATACAGGGTCAGTACTATGGCTACACCTTC.

The chain has TRBV19 and TRBJ1-1; a weak D match, TRBD1 (6 bases). Germline V gene lookup returns CDR1 LNHDA and CDR2 SQIVND (reference sequence). The CDR3 loop spans 12 amino acids. Trimming took off 10 bases at V and 9 bases at J, with 18 bases between the two ends. The chain's CDR3 is CATEDRTGKAFF. The CDR3 DNA reads TGTGCCACCGAGGACAGAACGGGGAAAGCTTTCTTT.

This chain connects TRBV7-2 to TRBJ1-1, with 8 bases lining up with TRBD1. The CDR3 extends over 14 amino acids. The germline V gene encodes CDR1 SGHTA and CDR2 FQGNSA. V gave up 5 bases and J gave up 2 bases; unmatched junction bases: 4. In DNA form, the CDR3 reads TGTGCCAGCAGCCGACAGGGGCCTAACACTGAAGCTTTCTTT. Residues: CASSRQGPNTEAFF.

The chain links TRBV5-1 to TRBJ2-5, with D hard to call. Germline V gene lookup returns CDR1 SGHRS and CDR2 YFSETQ. The V end was cut by 9 bases, the J end by 5 bases, with 17 bases between. The CDR3 has 13 residues. CDR3 sequence (DNA): TGCGCCACCTCGCGGCAAAGTGTGGAGACCCAGTACTTC. Protein sequence: CATSRQSVETQYF.

The gene calls are TRBV5-1 and TRBJ2-6; 8 bases agree with TRBD2. V shed 0 bases and J 0 bases; nucleotides not matched to a gene: 2. Germline V gene lookup returns CDR1 SGHRS and CDR2 YFSETQ. The CDR3 has 17 residues. Written as DNA, the CDR3 is TGCGCCAGCAGCTTGGCCGGGGGGGGCTCTGGGGCCAACGTCCTGACTTTC. This gives the protein CASSLAGGGSGANVLTF.

For the CDR3, the DNA is TGCGCCAGCATCCTGGCTAGCGGGGGAAATGCAGATACGCAGTATTTT. This encodes CASILASGGNADTQYF. This chain uses TRBV5-1 with TRBJ2-3; 10 bases line up with TRBD2. CDR1 is SGHRS and CDR2 is YFSETQ in the germline V gene. V was clipped by 6 bases and J by 4 bases; unmatched bases: 11. This CDR3 has 16 residues.

This chain uses TRBV7-8 with TRBJ1-3; D not resolved. Germline V CDR1 and CDR2: SGHVS, FQNEAQ. The CDR3 contains 16 residues. Trimming removed 2 bases at V and 2 bases at J, with 13 bases between. CDR3 residues: CASSLNVRRPGNTIYF. DNA for the CDR3: TGTGCCAGCAGCTTAAATGTCAGGAGGCCTGGAAACACCATATATTTT.

The J gene is TRBJ1-5, the V gene TRBV28; no reliable D call. Between the trimmed V and J ends, which lost 2 bases and 0 bases, there was a span of 8 bases. Germline CDR1 is MDHEN and CDR2 is SYDVKM. This CDR3 spans 15 amino acids. Here the CDR3 reads CASSLAAASNQPQHF. CDR3 nucleotide sequence: TGTGCCAGCAGTTTAGCGGCGGCTAGCAATCAGCCCCAGCATTTT. The complete variable domain, with remaining parts taken from reference TRBV28 and TRBJ1-5, reads DVKVTQSSRYLVKRTGEKVFLECVQDMDHENMFWYRQDPGLGLRLIYFSYDVKMKEKGDIPEGYSVSREKKERFSLILESASTNQTSMYLCASSLAAASNQPQHFGDGTRLSIL.

This sequence joins TRBV30 and TRBJ2-5, with D maybe TRBD2 (6 bases). The CDR3 extends over 12 amino acids. CDR1 is GTSNPN, CDR2 SVGIG, per germline (reference sequence). V was trimmed by 5 bases and J by 0 bases, leaving 7 bases between them. The DNA of the CDR3 is TGTGCCTGGGGACTATACCAAGAGACCCAGTACTTC. Translating it yields CAWGLYQETQYF.

The V and J genes are TRBV7-2 and TRBJ2-5; D unresolved. V was trimmed by 5 bases and J by 5 bases, leaving 3 bases between them. The CDR3 extends over 10 amino acids. Germline CDR1 SGHTA, CDR2 FQGNSA. Written as DNA, the CDR3 is TGTGCCAGCAGCCTGGAGACCCAGTACTTC. It yields the protein CASSLETQYF.

The chain couples TRBV28 to TRBJ2-1, with 9 positions matching TRBD2. This CDR3 comprises 15 residues. Germline CDR1 MDHEN, CDR2 SYDVKM. The V and J ends lost 6 bases and 8 bases, in that order; junction bases with no gene match: 11. The CDR3 reads CASSPSGVGVHEQFF. CDR3 DNA sequence: TGTGCCAGCAGCCCTAGCGGGGTGGGGGTCCATGAGCAGTTCTTC.

This chain connects TRBV30 to TRBJ1-2; D uncertain. V gave up 4 bases and J gave up 4 bases, with 19 bases separating them. The V gene's germline CDR1 is GTSNPN and CDR2 SVGIG (reference sequence). This CDR3 is built from 15 residues. CDR3 bases: TGTGCCTGGACCCCTTCGGCCGTGGGCAGCTATGGCTACACCTTC. It translates to CAWTPSAVGSYGYTF. The variable domain in full, with the rest retrieved from reference TRBV30 and TRBJ1-2, is SQTIHQWPATLVQPVGSPLSLECTVEGTSNPNLYWYRQAAGRGLQLLFYSVGIGQISSEVPQNLSASRPQDRQFILSSKKLLLSDSGFYLCAWTPSAVGSYGYTFGSGTRLTVV.

This clone was seen a few times. The gene calls are TRBV19 and TRBJ1-5; 7 positions agree with TRBD1. Germline trimming cut 8 bases from V and 9 bases from J; bases unmatched to any gene: 16. CDR1 and CDR2 from the germline V gene are LNHDA and SQIVND (reference sequence). The CDR3 covers 15 residues. CDR3 loop: CASSSTGTDFRPQHF. The CDR3 bases are TGTGCCAGTTCTTCTACCGGGACAGATTTTCGGCCCCAGCATTTT.